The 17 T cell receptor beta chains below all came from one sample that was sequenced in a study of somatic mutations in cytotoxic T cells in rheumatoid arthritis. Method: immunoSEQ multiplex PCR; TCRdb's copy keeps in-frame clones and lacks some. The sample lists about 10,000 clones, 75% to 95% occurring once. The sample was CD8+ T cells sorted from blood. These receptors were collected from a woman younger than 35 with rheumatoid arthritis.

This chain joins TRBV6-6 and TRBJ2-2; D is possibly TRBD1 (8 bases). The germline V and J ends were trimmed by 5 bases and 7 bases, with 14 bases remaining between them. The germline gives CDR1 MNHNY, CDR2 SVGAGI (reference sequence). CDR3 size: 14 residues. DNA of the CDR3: TGTGCCAGCAGTAGGACAGGGAGGGTCGGGGAGCTGTTTTTT. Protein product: CASSRTGRVGELFF.

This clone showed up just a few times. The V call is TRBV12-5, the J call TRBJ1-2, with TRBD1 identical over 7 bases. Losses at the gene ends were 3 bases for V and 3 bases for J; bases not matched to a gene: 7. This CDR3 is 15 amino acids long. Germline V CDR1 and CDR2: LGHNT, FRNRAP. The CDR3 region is CASGFGGGSDYGYTF. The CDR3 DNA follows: TGTGCTAGTGGTTTTGGAGGGGGCTCGGACTATGGCTACACCTTC. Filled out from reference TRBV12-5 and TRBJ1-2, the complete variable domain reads DARVTQTPRHKVTEMGQEVTMRCQPILGHNTVFWYRQTMMQGLELLAYFRNRAPLDDSGMPKDRFSAEMPDATLATLKIQPSEPRDSAVYFCASGFGGGSDYGYTFGSGTRLTVV.

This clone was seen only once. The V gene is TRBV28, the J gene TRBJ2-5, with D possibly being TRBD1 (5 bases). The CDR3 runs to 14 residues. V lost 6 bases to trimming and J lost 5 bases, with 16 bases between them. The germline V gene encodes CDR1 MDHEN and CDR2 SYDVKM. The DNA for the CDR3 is TGTGCCAGCAGCTCTATTGTAGGGGCGGAGACCCAGTACTTC. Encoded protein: CASSSIVGAETQYF.

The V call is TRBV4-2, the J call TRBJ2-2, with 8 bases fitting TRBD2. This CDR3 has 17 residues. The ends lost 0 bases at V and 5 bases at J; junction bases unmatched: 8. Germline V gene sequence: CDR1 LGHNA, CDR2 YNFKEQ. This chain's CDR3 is CASSQEVPGGQTGELFF. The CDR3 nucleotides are TGTGCCAGCAGCCAAGAAGTCCCGGGAGGGCAAACCGGGGAGCTGTTTTTT.

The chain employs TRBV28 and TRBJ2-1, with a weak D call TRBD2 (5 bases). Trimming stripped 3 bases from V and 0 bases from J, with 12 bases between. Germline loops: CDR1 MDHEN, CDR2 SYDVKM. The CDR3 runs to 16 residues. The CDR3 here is CASSLREGSSYNEQFF. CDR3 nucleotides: TGTGCCAGCAGTTTGCGTGAGGGAAGCTCCTACAATGAGCAGTTCTTC.

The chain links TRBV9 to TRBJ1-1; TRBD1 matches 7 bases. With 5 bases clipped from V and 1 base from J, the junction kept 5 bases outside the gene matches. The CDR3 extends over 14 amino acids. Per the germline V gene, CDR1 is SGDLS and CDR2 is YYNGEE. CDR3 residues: CASSQTGANTEAFF. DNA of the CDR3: TGTGCCAGCAGTCAAACAGGGGCGAACACTGAAGCTTTCTTT. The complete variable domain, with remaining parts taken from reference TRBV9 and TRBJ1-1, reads DSGVTQTPKHLITATGQRVTLRCSPRSGDLSVYWYQQSLDQGLQFLIQYYNGEERAKGNILERFSAQQFPDLHSELNLSSLELGDSALYFCASSQTGANTEAFFGQGTRLTVV.

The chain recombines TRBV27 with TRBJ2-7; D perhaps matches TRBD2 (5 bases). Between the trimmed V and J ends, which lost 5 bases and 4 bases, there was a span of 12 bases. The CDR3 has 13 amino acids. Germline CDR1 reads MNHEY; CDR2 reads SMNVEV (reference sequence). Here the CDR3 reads CASSVARGYEQYF. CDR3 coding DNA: TGTGCCAGCAGTGTCGCCCGGGGATACGAGCAGTACTTC.

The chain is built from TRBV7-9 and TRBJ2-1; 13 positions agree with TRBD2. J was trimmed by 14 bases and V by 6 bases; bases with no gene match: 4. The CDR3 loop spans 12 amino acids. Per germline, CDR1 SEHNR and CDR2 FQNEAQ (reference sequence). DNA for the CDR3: TGTGCCAGCAGAGGTACTAGCGGGAGGGAGTTCTTC. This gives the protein CASRGTSGREFF.

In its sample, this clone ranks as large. The CDR3 spells CASSFTGSSSYEQYF. DNA for the CDR3: TGCGCCAGCAGCTTTACAGGGTCCTCCTCCTACGAGCAGTACTTC. This chain links TRBV5-1 with TRBJ2-7; perhaps TRBD1 as D (6 bases). The length of the CDR3 is 15 residues. Germline lookup yields CDR1 SGHRS and CDR2 YFSETQ. The germline V and J ends were trimmed by 2 bases and 0 bases, with 12 bases remaining between them.

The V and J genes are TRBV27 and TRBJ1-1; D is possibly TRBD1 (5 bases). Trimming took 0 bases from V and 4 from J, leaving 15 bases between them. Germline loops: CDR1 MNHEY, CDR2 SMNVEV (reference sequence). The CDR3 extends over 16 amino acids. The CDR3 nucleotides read TGTGCCAGCAGTTTATCATCGGGGGAATATATCACTGAAGCTTTCTTT. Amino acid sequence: CASSLSSGEYITEAFF.

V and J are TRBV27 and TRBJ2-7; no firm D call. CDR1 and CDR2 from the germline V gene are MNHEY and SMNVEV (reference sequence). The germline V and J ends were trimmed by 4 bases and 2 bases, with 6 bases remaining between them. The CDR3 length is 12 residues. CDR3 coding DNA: TGTGCCAGCAGTTCGGGTCCCTACGAGCAGTACTTC. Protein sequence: CASSSGPYEQYF.

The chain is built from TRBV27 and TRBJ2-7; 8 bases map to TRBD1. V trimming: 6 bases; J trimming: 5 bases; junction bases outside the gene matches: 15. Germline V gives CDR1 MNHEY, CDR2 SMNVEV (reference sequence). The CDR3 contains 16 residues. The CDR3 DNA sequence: TGTGCCAGCAGCCATATAGTTGGACAGGGCCCCAACGAGCAGTACTTC. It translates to CASSHIVGQGPNEQYF.

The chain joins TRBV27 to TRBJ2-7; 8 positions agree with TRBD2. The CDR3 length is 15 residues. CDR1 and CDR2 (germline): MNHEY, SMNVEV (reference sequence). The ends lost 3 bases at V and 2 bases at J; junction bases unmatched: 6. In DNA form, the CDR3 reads TGTGCCAGCAGTTTGGGGGCGGGAGGAACCTACGAGCAGTACTTC. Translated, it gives CASSLGAGGTYEQYF.

DNA for the CDR3: TGTGCCAGCAGTCCCACAGGGTTTGGGTACTACGAGCAGTACTTC. Amino acid sequence: CASSPTGFGYYEQYF. The chain joins TRBV6-5 to TRBJ2-7; D may be TRBD1 (6 bases). CDR1 and CDR2 (germline): MNHEY, SVGAGI. The CDR3 runs 15 residues. V dropped 5 bases and J dropped 3 bases, with 17 bases sitting between them.

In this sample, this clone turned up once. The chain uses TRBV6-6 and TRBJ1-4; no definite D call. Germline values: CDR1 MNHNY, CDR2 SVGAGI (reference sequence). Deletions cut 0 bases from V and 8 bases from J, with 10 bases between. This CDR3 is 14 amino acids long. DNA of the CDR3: TGTGCCAGCAGTTACTCGACGGGGAGGGAAAAACTGTTTTTT. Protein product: CASSYSTGREKLFF.

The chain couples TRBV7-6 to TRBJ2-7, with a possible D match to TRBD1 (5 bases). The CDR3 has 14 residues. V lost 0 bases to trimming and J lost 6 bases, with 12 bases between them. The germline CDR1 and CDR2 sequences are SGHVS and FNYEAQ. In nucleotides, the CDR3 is TGTGCCAGCAGCTTAGCGTCAGGGTCCGGCGAGCAGTACTTC. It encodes CASSLASGSGEQYF. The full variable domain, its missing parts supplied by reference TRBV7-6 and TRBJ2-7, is GAGVSQSPRYKVTKRGQDVALRCDPISGHVSLYWYRQALGQGPEFLTYFNYEAQQDKSGLPNDRFSAERPEGSISTLTIQRTEQRDSAMYRCASSLASGSGEQYFGPGTRLTVT.

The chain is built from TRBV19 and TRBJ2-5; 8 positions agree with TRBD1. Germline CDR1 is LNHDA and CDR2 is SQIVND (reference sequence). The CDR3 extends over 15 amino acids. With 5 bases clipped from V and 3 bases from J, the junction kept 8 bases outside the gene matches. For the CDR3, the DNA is TGTGCCAGTAGTCCTAAGGACAGGGATGAAGAGACCCAGTACTTC. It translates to CASSPKDRDEETQYF.